These T cell receptor beta chains were read from a single sample in a study of T-cell memory formation after mild COVID-19. TCRdb redid the calling of the 5' RACE reads with MiXCR, one entry per CDR3 protein. The sample has 530,000 or so distinct CDR3 sequences; roughly 17% are singletons. The sample consisted of PBMCs or a T cell subset sorted from them (not recorded which). All receptors derive from an adult woman who had mild COVID-19 (a few samples of this study predate the infection). Cell type and time point are not known. Both conserved end residues are part of each CDR3. The D gene is left open where the match is weak. Clone size is shown for a subset of rows, as once, few, many or a class of expanded clone.

CDR3nt: TGCAGCGTTCGGACAGGGGACTATGGCTACACCTTC
CDR3aa: CSVRTGDYGYTF
j_gene: TRBJ1-2
abundance: few
d_gene: TRBD1
v_gene: TRBV29-1

CDR3nt: TGTGCCAGCTCAACCGGGACAGGCAACGCAGATACGCAGTATTTT
CDR3aa: CASSTGTGNADTQYF
j_gene: TRBJ2-3
abundance: -
d_gene: TRBD1
v_gene: TRBV18

CDR3nt: TGCAGTGCTAGGTCGCGGGAGCGAACAGATACGCAGTATTTT
CDR3aa: CSARSRERTDTQYF
j_gene: TRBJ2-3
abundance: few
d_gene: TRBD2
v_gene: TRBV20-1

CDR3nt: TGTGCCACCAGTGACCGGGACAGGGTTGTATATGAGCAGTTCTTC
CDR3aa: CATSDRDRVVYEQFF
j_gene: TRBJ2-1
abundance: -
d_gene: TRBD1
v_gene: TRBV24-1

CDR3nt: TGTGCCAGCAGACGACCGGGGCCGAGCTCCTACGAGCAGTACTTC
CDR3aa: CASRRPGPSSYEQYF
j_gene: TRBJ2-7
abundance: many
d_gene: -
v_gene: TRBV27

CDR3nt: TGTGCCAGCAGCTTAGGGCTAGCGAGCTCCTACAATGAGCAGTTCTTC
CDR3aa: CASSLGLASSYNEQFF
j_gene: TRBJ2-1
abundance: -
d_gene: -
v_gene: TRBV7-2

CDR3nt: TGTGCCAGTGCTCTTAGGACTAGCTTTGAGCAGTTCTTC
CDR3aa: CASALRTSFEQFF
j_gene: TRBJ2-1
abundance: few
d_gene: TRBD2
v_gene: TRBV19

CDR3nt: TGTGCCAGCCAGGGACCCCAAAGGGGCAAAAACATTCAGTACTTC
CDR3aa: CASQGPQRGKNIQYF
j_gene: TRBJ2-4
abundance: -
d_gene: -
v_gene: TRBV12-3/TRBV12-4

CDR3nt: TGTGCCAGCAGCCTTTCACAGGGCTACGAGCAGTACTTC
CDR3aa: CASSLSQGYEQYF
j_gene: TRBJ2-7
abundance: -
d_gene: -
v_gene: TRBV7-9

CDR3nt: TGTGCCAGCAGCGCTGAGGGGCTCCGGGGCTCCTCCTACGAGCAGTACTTC
CDR3aa: CASSAEGLRGSSYEQYF
j_gene: TRBJ2-7
abundance: few
d_gene: -
v_gene: TRBV9

CDR3nt: TGTGCCAGCAGCAAGGTTTTAGACCCTCACACCCCTTACGAGCAGTACTTC
CDR3aa: CASSKVLDPHTPYEQYF
j_gene: TRBJ2-7
abundance: -
d_gene: -
v_gene: TRBV21-1

CDR3nt: TGCAGCGTCGCCACGGGCAGGCTGGCTGAGGGCTACACCTTC
CDR3aa: CSVATGRLAEGYTF
j_gene: TRBJ1-2
abundance: -
d_gene: -
v_gene: TRBV29-1

CDR3nt: TGTGCCAGCAGCCCTGACAGGGTGTCAACTGGAAACACCATATATTTT
CDR3aa: CASSPDRVSTGNTIYF
j_gene: TRBJ1-3
abundance: -
d_gene: TRBD1
v_gene: TRBV14

CDR3nt: TGCGCCAGCAGCTTGGGCGATGGGGCCTACTACGAGCAGTACTTC
CDR3aa: CASSLGDGAYYEQYF
j_gene: TRBJ2-7
abundance: few
d_gene: -
v_gene: TRBV5-1